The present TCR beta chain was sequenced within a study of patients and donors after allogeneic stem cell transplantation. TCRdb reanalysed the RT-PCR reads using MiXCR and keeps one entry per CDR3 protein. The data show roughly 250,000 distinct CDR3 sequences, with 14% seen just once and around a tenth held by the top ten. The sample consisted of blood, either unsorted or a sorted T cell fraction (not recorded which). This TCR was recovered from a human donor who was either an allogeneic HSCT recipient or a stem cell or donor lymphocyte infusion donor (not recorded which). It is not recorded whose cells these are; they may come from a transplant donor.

The CDR3 nucleotides read TGTGCCAGTATGGGACTAGCGGTAACCGGGGAGCTGTTTTTT. Translating it yields CASMGLAVTGELFF. The gene calls are TRBV19 and TRBJ2-2, with TRBD2 identical over 11 bases. The CDR3 consists of 14 residues. CDR1 is LNHDA and CDR2 is SQIVND in the germline V gene (reference sequence). The ends lost 7 bases at V and 5 bases at J; junction bases unmatched: 3.